This note documents a single T cell receptor beta chain sequence. Its antigen target is currently unknown. Base qualities were left out, and no much larger clone turns up one base away. Interpreted using the paper, the time point label stands for: newly diagnosed GD, antithyroid drugs for less than 3 months. For both TCR sequencing and RNA sequencing, RNA was extracted from PBMCs in TRIzol. The diagnosis of Graves' disease was made according to American Thyroid Association guidelines. The patients came from an endocrinology department in Xi'an, China. Each patient gave 9 to 10 milliliters of peripheral blood, collected in an EDTA anticoagulant tube. Ficoll Paque Plus density gradient separation was used to isolate PBMCs, and no additional T cell sorting was done. An Agilent 2100 Bioanalyzer and agarose gel were used to check RNA quality, and a NanoDrop 2000 was used to measure RNA concentration. Libraries were made using multiplex PCR. The run used an Illumina HiSeq 4000. iRepertoire HTBI primers and Arm-PCR amplification of CDR3 regions were used to construct TCR beta libraries. Before sequencing, the PCR products underwent gel purification. On the authors' methods: A total of some 60 TRBV and 14 TRBJ segments were identified across samples and were used for gene usage analysis of CDR3 amino acid clonotypes. COPE and FqMerger were used to merge filtered high-quality paired reads into contigs. BLAST was used to align contigs to the IMGT TRBV, TRBD and TRBJ reference genes, and CDR3 was defined following IMGT. Any clonotype with a frequency above 0.1% was counted as a highly expanded clone. Repertoire diversity was measured by Shannon entropy, and V-J evenness by the Gini coefficient. A clonotype found in more than one individual was treated as public. Clones were called with MiXCR by TCRdb after fastp trimmed the public reads at Q25, and only in-frame beta chains were retained. When rows share a CDR3 protein, they turn into one entry using the most common DNA and genes. The V and J calls come from TCRdb's annotation, not from the publication. This sample is represented by 400,000 to 550,000 distinct CDR3 sequences; about 15% of them were singletons. The top ten clonotypes cover around 17% of the sample.

The sample comes from a study of regulatory T cells in long-lasting Graves disease (dated by TCRdb to the early 2020s). Background for the entire study: Newly diagnosed Graves' disease patients had taken antithyroid drugs for less than 3 months. Peripheral blood TCR sequencing and RNA sequencing compared persistent Graves' disease patients with newly diagnosed Graves' disease patients. A total of 33 samples underwent TCR sequencing, from about 13 patients with persistent Graves' disease and 20 or so patients with newly diagnosed Graves' disease. The study took place in China and was registered as a clinical trial.

Including the terminal cysteine and phenylalanine, the CDR3 comprises 15 residues. CDR3 DNA only is kept here, 45 bases in frame from base 1. Looking up the germline V gene yields CDR1 MNHNS and CDR2 SASEGT. V loses 11 bases, J loses 2 bases, and the germline ends lie 22 bases apart. Findings and caveats that apply to the study as a whole: A larger number of public clonotypes was shared among persistent patients (around 2,700) than among newly diagnosed patients (around 970). Persistent Graves' disease patients showed lower TCR Shannon entropy and fewer highly expanded clones than newly diagnosed patients, suggesting clonal expansion. Preferential use of TRBV28, TRBJ1-2 and TRBJ2-5 was observed in persistent disease, whereas TRBV20-1 and TRBJ2-1 were favored in newly diagnosed disease. The small sample size was acknowledged by the authors as a limitation that may reduce accuracy. Peripheral blood alone was examined, since thyroid tissue, which constituted the primary lesion, could not be accessed. Sequencing and analysis were restricted to the TCR beta chain.

These data are also associated with another study on T cells in Graves' hyperthyroidism and ophthalmopathy. As described in the second report: Stable Graves' hyperthyroidism was defined as the absence of progression to ophthalmopathy over 18 months of follow-up. Hyperthyroidism patients were newly diagnosed, with disease duration under 2 months, and aged 18 to 65 years. Patients with uncontrolled infections, other autoimmune diseases, pregnancy or lactation were excluded. Clinical symptoms, serum thyroxine and TRAb, thyroid ultrasound, and orbital computed tomography formed the basis for the diagnoses. For the first round of RT-PCR on the TCR CDR3, the HTBI primer set was used together with the Qiagen OneStep RT-PCR kit. Most expanded thyroid clonotypes (frequency above 0.001) were also detected in blood, suggesting blood repertoires may reflect thyroid immune responses. A model built on a 13 V-J signature distinguished ophthalmopathy from stable hyperthyroidism, reaching 87.88% sensitivity and 81.08% specificity in cross-validation and 80%/75% in testing. In validation, progression to ophthalmopathy was predicted by the model with almost 71% sensitivity and around 75% specificity, a median of approximately 6.5 months before onset. TCR V-J signatures able to tell the groups apart were searched for in a discovery cohort of 90 to 100 patients, of whom 40 to 45 had Graves' ophthalmopathy and more than 55 had stable Graves' hyperthyroidism. Prospective prediction of ophthalmopathy was tested in an independent validation cohort of 18 to 20 hyperthyroidism patients and 17 patients who later progressed to ophthalmopathy. The 100 discovery patients were randomly split 7:3 into training and test sets. Thyroid tissue and blood T-cell repertoires from several Graves' hyperthyroidism patients were also compared in the study. Following sampling, methimazole starting at 30 mg daily was given to hyperthyroidism patients, and high-dose intravenous methylprednisolone was given to ophthalmopathy patients. Libraries were constructed in a second round of multiplex PCR, after which size selection and purification were performed. Paired-end sequencing of the libraries was performed with 100 bp reads on an Illumina HiSeq2000. SOAPnuke was used to process the raw data, removing reads that contained adapters or uncalled bases, had a mean Phred below 15, or lacked an exact match to the constant primer or identifier. COPE v1.2.5 was used to merge high-quality paired reads, and clonotypes were defined as unique nucleotide sequences. Clonotypes were aligned to IMGT TRBV, TRBD and TRBJ reference segments using MiTCR v1.1. The analysis included only V-J combinations with a frequency above 0.0001, which together covered around 99% of the repertoires. A TCS score was defined as the ratio of F50 (clonal expansion) to E x V (chaos), with BLOSUM62-based TCRdist applied between CDR3 peptides within each V-J. Welch's t-statistics and random forest reduced some 510 V-J features to some 14, which were used in a naive Bayes classifier (R e1071). Sample size was not statistically predetermined, and investigators were not blinded to group allocation. According to the paper, TCR Vbeta CDR3 sequencing was carried out on over 130 peripheral blood samples, which came from 40 to 45 ophthalmopathy, under 80 hyperthyroidism and approximately 17 progressor patients.

This receptor was obtained from a woman aged 30 to 39 with Graves disease. Donor details come from another sample of the same person, matched by shared clones. This receptor chain uses TRBV6-1 and TRBJ2-7, with TRBD1 tentatively as D gene (5 bases match). The material sequenced was peripheral blood mononuclear cells (PBMCs), taken at new diagnosis, from a patient treated with antithyroid drugs. The CDR3 sequence is CASKVGQGETYEQYF. The nucleotides read TGTGCCTCGAAGGTAGGGCAGGGCGAAACCTACGAGCAGTACTTC.